This record looks at one TCR beta chain sequence and its context. These data come from a study of blood T cell repertoires in COVID-19. The protocol was immunoSEQ multiplex PCR, while the TCRdb copy is restricted to in-frame clones and leaves out a portion. The sample contains 150,000 to 200,000 clones, approximately 86% of which appear only once. The CDR3 extends over 15 amino acids. The V gene end was trimmed by 2 bases and the J gene end by 6 bases; junction bases not matched to a gene: 5. Germline CDR1 reads SNHLY; CDR2 reads FYNNEI. The specimen sequenced was peripheral blood. The V gene is TRBV2, the J gene TRBJ1-5, with 9 bases matching TRBD1. The origin of this receptor is a man aged 60 to 75 with acute or convalescent COVID-19. CDR3 residues: CASSERRDRAQPQHF. The DNA of the CDR3 is TGTGCCAGCAGTGAAAGACGGGACAGGGCTCAGCCCCAGCATTTT.